Presented here are 20 T cell receptor beta chains from one specimen sequenced in a study of control samples from healthy donors and cancer patients. Sequencing was performed with immunoSEQ multiplex PCR; in TCRdb, only in-frame clones are kept and a portion is missing. This sample has around 140,000 clones, with roughly nine tenths found just once. Sequencing input: blood. The receptors originated from a man in his late teens or twenties in good health.

The V call is TRBV5-1, the J call TRBJ1-5; D gene ambiguous. Germline V gene data show CDR1 as SGHRS and CDR2 as YFSETQ. The CDR3 runs to 13 residues. V was cut by 0 bases and J by 4 bases, with 5 bases left in between. The CDR3 coding sequence is TGCGCCAGCAGCTTGGACGTGAATCAGCCCCAGCATTTT. Translating it yields CASSLDVNQPQHF.

On this clone itself: This specimen includes other DNA sequences encoding the same CDR3. The gene calls are TRBV29-1 and TRBJ1-1, with unresolved D. This CDR3 has 11 residues. The germline V and J ends were trimmed by 3 bases and 4 bases, with 6 bases remaining between them. Germline V gene data show CDR1 as SQVTM and CDR2 as ANQGSEA. The CDR3 DNA reads TGCAGCGTTGATGGTGGCACTGAAGCTTTCTTT. Residues: CSVDGGTEAFF.

The genes are TRBV7-2 and TRBJ2-1; 7 nucleotides agree with TRBD1. J gave up 7 bases and V 1 base, and 7 bases lay outside the gene matches. CDR1 is SGHTA and CDR2 is FQGNSA in the germline V gene. CDR3 length: 15 residues. The CDR3: CASSLEVARGNEQFF. The CDR3 nucleotides read TGTGCCAGCAGCTTAGAAGTGGCCAGGGGGAATGAGCAGTTCTTC.

This sequence joins TRBV19 and TRBJ1-6; D gene unclear. V shed 5 bases and J shed 10 bases, with 15 bases lying between them. CDR3 length: 14 residues. Germline V lookup: CDR1 LNHDA, CDR2 SQIVND (reference sequence). CDR3 nucleotide sequence: TGTGCCAGTAGTTTGGGGTTGGGGAAGTCACCCCTCCACTTT. Protein: CASSLGLGKSPLHF. Full variable domain (rest looked up from reference TRBV19 and TRBJ1-6): DGGITQSPKYLFRKEGQNVTLSCEQNLNHDAMYWYRQDPGQGLRLIYYSQIVNDFQKGDIAEGYSVSREKKESFPLTVTSAQKNPTAFYLCASSLGLGKSPLHFGNGTRLTVT.

The table lists this clone with a count of one. The chain couples TRBV14 to TRBJ1-2; D gene uncertain. This CDR3 contains 14 residues. CDR1 is SGHDN and CDR2 is FVKESK in the germline V gene. Trimming took 4 bases from V and 5 from J, leaving 14 bases between them. Here the CDR3 reads CASSPRAEGYGYTF. CDR3 sequence (DNA): TGTGCCAGCAGCCCCCGAGCAGAAGGATATGGCTACACCTTC.

This rearrangement joins TRBV28 to TRBJ1-4; D remains unclear. In germline, CDR1 is MDHEN, CDR2 SYDVKM. The CDR3 extends over 13 amino acids. Trimming took 6 bases from V and 3 from J, leaving 8 bases between them. The CDR3 protein is CASSRPSNEKLFF. CDR3 DNA sequence: TGTGCCAGCAGCCGCCCTTCTAATGAAAAACTGTTTTTT.

The chain links TRBV19 to TRBJ1-5; D uncertain. V was pared by 0 bases and J by 7 bases, with 13 bases between. CDR1 and CDR2 from the germline V gene are LNHDA and SQIVND (reference sequence). The CDR3 covers 15 residues. The CDR3 region has the DNA TGTGCCAGTAGTATAGATTCTCAGAGAGGACAGCCCCAGCATTTT. This codes for CASSIDSQRGQPQHF.

The V and J genes are TRBV4-1 and TRBJ1-1; 7 bases line up with TRBD1. Unmatched junction bases numbered 5, after V lost 4 bases and J lost 6 bases. The CDR3 totals 13 residues. Germline V gene sequence: CDR1 MGHRA, CDR2 YSYEKL. The CDR3 nucleotides are TGCGCCAGCAGCCTGGGGACAGCCTCTGAAGCTTTCTTT. This encodes CASSLGTASEAFF.

V is TRBV11-2 and J is TRBJ2-5; tentative D call: TRBD1 (6 bases). V was pared by 1 base and J by 5 bases, with 17 bases between. Germline V gene lookup returns CDR1 SGHAT and CDR2 FQNNGV. The CDR3 consists of 16 residues. The CDR3 sequence is CASSLGAQGSVETQYF. As DNA, the CDR3 is TGTGCCAGCAGCTTAGGGGCCCAGGGGAGTGTTGAGACCCAGTACTTC. Drawing the rest from reference TRBV11-2 and TRBJ2-5, the complete variable domain is EAGVAQSPRYKIIEKRQSVAFWCNPISGHATLYWYQQILGQGPKLLIQFQNNGVVDDSQLPKDRFSAERLKGVDSTLKIQPAKLEDSAVYLCASSLGAQGSVETQYFGPGTRLLVL.

For the CDR3, the DNA is TGTGCCAGCAGCTTAGCGGCAGGGGGCGAAAGAAATGAGCAGTTCTTC. This translates into CASSLAAGGERNEQFF. V and J are TRBV7-9 and TRBJ2-1; 8 nucleotides match TRBD1. V dropped 0 bases and J dropped 7; count of bases not matched to a gene: 8. The V gene's germline CDR1 is SEHNR and CDR2 FQNEAQ (reference sequence). This CDR3 is 16 amino acids long.

The chain recombines TRBV20-1 with TRBJ2-7; 13 nucleotides line up with TRBD2. J was trimmed by 2 bases and V by 3 bases; bases with no gene match: 10. The V gene's germline CDR1 is DFQATT and CDR2 SNEGSKA (reference sequence). The CDR3 contains 17 residues. CDR3: CSASPPGLAGVPYEQYF. Written as DNA, the CDR3 is TGCAGTGCTAGTCCCCCCGGACTAGCGGGGGTACCCTACGAGCAGTACTTC.

This chain links TRBV5-4 with TRBJ1-2; 9 nucleotides match TRBD1. The CDR3 is made up of 15 amino acids. The J segment lost 4 bases and the V segment lost 9 bases, leaving 13 bases of the junction unmatched. Germline CDR1 reads SGHNT; CDR2 reads YYREEE (reference sequence). The CDR3 DNA sequence: TGTGCCACCACGAGGACAGGGGAGAGAAGCTATGGCTACACCTTC. It yields the protein CATTRTGERSYGYTF.

V and J are TRBV2 and TRBJ2-3; D gene ambiguous. Trimming cost V 6 bases and J 1 base, with 8 bases left between them. The CDR3 is made up of 13 amino acids. The germline V gene encodes CDR1 SNHLY and CDR2 FYNNEI. The CDR3 DNA follows: TGTGCCAGCAGGGATTCCGGCACAGATACGCAGTATTTT. This encodes CASRDSGTDTQYF. Full variable domain (remainder filled in from reference TRBV2 and TRBJ2-3): EPEVTQTPSHQVTQMGQEVILRCVPISNHLYFYWYRQILGQKVEFLVSFYNNEISEKSEIFDDQFSVERPDGSNFTLKIRSTKLEDSAMYFCASRDSGTDTQYFGPGTRLTVL.

This chain links TRBV3-1 (or the pseudogene TRBV3-2) with TRBJ1-4; unclear D gene. The V gene's germline CDR1 is LGHDT and CDR2 YNNKEL (reference sequence). The CDR3 loop spans 12 amino acids. Trimming removed 2 bases from V and 8 bases from J, with 6 bases in between. The CDR3 nucleotides are TGTGCCAGCAGCCAATTCGAAGAAAAACTGTTTTTT. This sequence encodes CASSQFEEKLFF.

This clone has a single count. The CDR3 nucleotides read TGCGCCAGCAGCTGGATTGACAGGGCCTACGAGCAGTACTTC. This sequence encodes CASSWIDRAYEQYF. The chain joins TRBV5-1 to TRBJ2-7, with 7 bases identical to TRBD1. Germline loops: CDR1 SGHRS, CDR2 YFSETQ. The V gene end was trimmed by 3 bases and the J gene end by 2 bases; junction bases not matched to a gene: 5. This CDR3 has 14 amino acids.

The chain is built from TRBV29-1 and TRBJ2-7; TRBD1 matches 9 bases. Germline V gene data show CDR1 as SQVTM and CDR2 as ANQGSEA. The CDR3 runs 15 residues. The V segment lost 6 bases and the J segment 0 bases; nucleotides outside the gene matches: 9. The CDR3, as DNA: TGCAGCGTCGTGACTACAGGGGGCCCCTCCTACGAGCAGTACTTC. It encodes CSVVTTGGPSYEQYF.

The chain is built from TRBV6-6 and TRBJ2-7, with TRBD1 matching over 9 bases. The CDR3 totals 13 residues. The V gene's germline CDR1 is MNHNY and CDR2 SVGAGI (reference sequence). V shed 5 bases, J shed 4 bases, and the junction held 3 bases outside the gene matches. This CDR3 reads CASSKDRGYEQYF. In nucleotides, the CDR3 is TGTGCCAGCAGTAAGGACAGGGGTTACGAGCAGTACTTC.

Here the CDR3 DNA reads TGTGCCAGCAGTTTATCGATAATCGGCAATGAGCAGTTCTTC. Amino acids: CASSLSIIGNEQFF. The V and J genes are TRBV27 and TRBJ2-1; D uncertain. The CDR3 is 14 amino acids. Deletions cut 0 bases from V and 6 bases from J, with 9 bases between. Germline lookup yields CDR1 MNHEY and CDR2 SMNVEV (reference sequence).

The rearrangement uses TRBV5-6 and TRBJ1-6; D is unresolved. Germline loops: CDR1 SGHDT, CDR2 YYEEEE. The CDR3 totals 15 residues. Trimming left V 2 bases short and J 0 bases short, with 6 bases between. CDR3 amino acids: CASSFLSSYNSPLHF. For the CDR3, the DNA is TGTGCCAGCAGCTTCCTGAGCTCCTATAATTCACCCCTCCACTTT. Full variable domain (missing parts from reference TRBV5-6 and TRBJ1-6): DAGVTQSPTHLIKTRGQQVTLRCSPKSGHDTVSWYQQALGQGPQFIFQYYEEEERQRGNFPDRFSGHQFPNYSSELNVNALLLGDSALYLCASSFLSSYNSPLHFGNGTRLTVT.

The table lists this clone with a count of one. The rearrangement joins TRBV7-9 to TRBJ1-2, with D tentatively TRBD1 (5 bases). The V gene's germline CDR1 is SEHNR and CDR2 FQNEAQ (reference sequence). The CDR3 covers 14 residues. V dropped 5 bases and J dropped 8 bases, with 18 bases sitting between them. In DNA, the CDR3 is TGTGCCAGCAGCCCTGTACAGGCCTACCAGGGCTACACCTTC. It translates to CASSPVQAYQGYTF.